This is a list of T cell receptor beta chains from one sample in a study of T cells after yellow fever vaccination. TCRdb reanalysed the 5' RACE reads using MiXCR and keeps one entry per CDR3 protein. Among under 600,000 distinct CDR3 sequences listed, roughly 13% were seen once. Source: PBMCs, taken on the day of the yellow fever booster vaccination. The receptors were sampled from a man in his thirties or forties who received the YFV17D yellow fever vaccine. The CDR3 runs from the conserved cysteine through the conserved F or W. A D gene is named only where the DNA matches it firmly. Size is stated for part of the rows, as once, few or many counts, or as a class when the clone is expanded.

clone size,D gene,J gene,CDR3 length,V gene,CDR3 DNA,CDR3 protein
few,.,TRBJ2-6,14,TRBV7-9,TGTGCCAGCACAGAGTACTCTGGGGCCAACGTCCTGACTTTC,CASTEYSGANVLTF
few,TRBD2,TRBJ2-1,16,TRBV13,TGTGCCAGCATGGAACTAGCGAGAAGCTCCTACAATGAGCAGTTCTTC,CASMELARSSYNEQFF
many,.,TRBJ2-2,13,TRBV7-3,TGTGCCAGCAGCTTATCGGTATCCGGGGAGCTGTTTTTT,CASSLSVSGELFF
.,.,TRBJ2-7,13,TRBV3-1,TGTGCCAGCAGCCAAGCGGACGTCTACGAGCAGTACTTC,CASSQADVYEQYF
.,TRBD1,TRBJ1-1,13,TRBV7-9,TGTGCCAGCAGCCGCCTTGGACAGGTTGAAGCTTTCTTT,CASSRLGQVEAFF
once,.,TRBJ2-1,17,TRBV6-5,TGTGCCAGCAGCTTAACCCTTAGCCCTCCGGTCAACAATGAGCAGTTCTTC,CASSLTLSPPVNNEQFF
few,TRBD1,TRBJ1-1,15,TRBV14,TGTGCCAGCAGCCAGTACAGGGGCGGACGAGCTGAAGCTTTCTTT,CASSQYRGGRAEAFF
.,TRBD2,TRBJ2-1,16,TRBV3-1,TGTGCCAGCAGCCGGGGACTAGCGGGAGGGAACAATGAGCAGTTCTTC,CASSRGLAGGNNEQFF
few,.,TRBJ1-6,14,TRBV19,TGTGCCAGCACCAAGGTGTCCTCGAGCTCACCCCTCCACTTT,CASTKVSSSSPLHF
.,TRBD1,TRBJ2-1,15,TRBV12-3/TRBV12-4,TGTGCCAGCACCAATTCAGGGACAGGTCTCAATGAGCAGTTCTTC,CASTNSGTGLNEQFF
few,.,TRBJ2-1,17,TRBV12-3/TRBV12-4,TGTGCCAGCACTCTTTCTATCGCGAGTTCCTCCTACAATGAGCAGTTCTTC,CASTLSIASSSYNEQFF
.,.,TRBJ1-1,12,TRBV2,TGTGCCAGCAGTGATCGACAGCCTGAAGCTTTCTTT,CASSDRQPEAFF
.,TRBD2,TRBJ2-1,20,TRBV7-3,TGTGCCAGCAGCATGCTTCCTAGCGGGAGGACCCAGAGCTCCTACAATGAGCAGTTCTTC,CASSMLPSGRTQSSYNEQFF
.,.,TRBJ2-5,13,TRBV5-6,TGTGCCAGCAGGGATATCGGGCAAGAGACCCAGTACTTC,CASRDIGQETQYF
.,TRBD2,TRBJ2-5,15,TRBV7-8,TGTGCCAGCAGCGGAGGACTAGCGGCCCAAGAGACCCAGTACTTC,CASSGGLAAQETQYF
.,.,TRBJ2-1,12,TRBV6-2/TRBV6-3,TGTGCCAGCAGTTACCCGGGACCGGAGCAGTTCTTC,CASSYPGPEQFF
few,TRBD1,TRBJ1-1,15,TRBV12-3/TRBV12-4,TGTGCCAGCAGTTTCTTAGGGACAGGGGGCACTGAAGCTTTCTTT,CASSFLGTGGTEAFF
.,.,TRBJ1-5,12,TRBV6-2/TRBV6-3,TGTGCCAGCAAGGGGTTGGGACAGCCCCAGCATTTT,CASKGLGQPQHF
few,.,TRBJ1-5,15,TRBV5-1,TGCGCCAGCAGCCCAGGCGGTGGTTTCAATCAGCCCCAGCATTTT,CASSPGGGFNQPQHF
.,.,TRBJ2-3,16,TRBV30,TGTGCCTGGAGTGTAAGTCGCCGCACCCGGGCAGATACGCAGTATTTT,CAWSVSRRTRADTQYF
.,.,TRBJ2-3,15,TRBV21-1,TGTGCCAGCAGCAAAGATGGGGAAGCCCCAGATACGCAGTATTTT,CASSKDGEAPDTQYF
few,.,TRBJ1-5,18,TRBV23-1,TGCGCCACCTATCTCGAGGCGCGAGGAGGGTTTAGCAATCAGCCCCAGCATTTT,CATYLEARGGFSNQPQHF
few,TRBD1,TRBJ2-4,15,TRBV2,TGTGCCAGCAGCCGGGACAGCCTAGCCAAAAACATTCAGTACTTC,CASSRDSLAKNIQYF
once,TRBD2,TRBJ2-2,18,TRBV24-1,TGTGCCACCAGTGGATCTAGCGGGAAAGGGACCCCCCCCGGGGAGCTGTTTTTT,CATSGSSGKGTPPGELFF
few,.,TRBJ1-6,13,TRBV2,TGTGCCAGCAGCAGGGGAATGAATTCACCCCTCCACTTT,CASSRGMNSPLHF
few,TRBD1,TRBJ2-3,13,TRBV20-1,TGCAGTGCTAACAGGGGAACGGGGGATACGCAGTATTTT,CSANRGTGDTQYF
few,TRBD1,TRBJ2-7,16,TRBV7-6,TGTGCCAGCAGCGGATTCCGGGACAGGGGGGCTAACGAGCAGTACTTC,CASSGFRDRGANEQYF
few,.,TRBJ1-1,16,TRBV3-1,TGTGCCAGCAGCCAAGGAGAGACACGGAAGGCCACTGAAGCTTTCTTT,CASSQGETRKATEAFF
.,.,TRBJ1-1,15,TRBV5-1,TGCGCCAGCAGCTGGGATTTTAGTAAGAACACTGAAGCTTTCTTT,CASSWDFSKNTEAFF
few,TRBD2,TRBJ2-1,15,TRBV20-1,TGCAGTGCTAGATCCAGCGGGAGGCCTTACAATGAGCAGTTCTTC,CSARSSGRPYNEQFF
.,.,TRBJ2-3,15,TRBV7-9,TGTGCCAGCACTTTAAGTGGGTCTAGCACAGATACGCAGTATTTT,CASTLSGSSTDTQYF
.,TRBD2,TRBJ2-7,17,TRBV5-1,TGCTCCAGCAGCGGAGACCTGGGTAGCGGGAGTTCCTACGAGCAGTACTTC,CSSSGDLGSGSSYEQYF
few,TRBD2,TRBJ2-4,13,TRBV20-1,TGCAGTGCAGGACTAGCCGGAATGGGCATTCAGTACTTC,CSAGLAGMGIQYF
.,.,TRBJ1-1,11,TRBV20-1,TGCAGTGCTAGTCTATCCCCTGAAGCTTTCTTT,CSASLSPEAFF
few,.,TRBJ2-3,14,TRBV5-1,TGCGCCAGCAGCTATGGCTCGCCCGGAGATACGCAGTATTTT,CASSYGSPGDTQYF
many,.,TRBJ2-2,11,TRBV6-1,TGTGCCAGCTTCTACGCCGGGGAGCTGTTTTTT,CASFYAGELFF
.,TRBD2,TRBJ2-1,15,TRBV7-2,TGTGCCAGCAGCAAACTAGCGGCCCCCTACAATGAGCAGTTCTTC,CASSKLAAPYNEQFF
few,TRBD2,TRBJ2-1,15,TRBV4-2,TGTGCCAGCAGCCAAGAGCTAGCGGGATTGAATGAGCAGTTCTTC,CASSQELAGLNEQFF
.,.,TRBJ2-5,13,TRBV20-1,TGCAGTGCGGAGTGGCGGAAAAAAGAGACCCAGTACTTC,CSAEWRKKETQYF